Listed below are T cell receptor beta chains from one sample, sequenced in a study of OX40 agonist ivuxolimab in advanced cancers. Data came from immunoSEQ multiplex PCR; TCRdb stores just in-frame clones and leaves some out. Of approximately 50,000 clones listed, 88% were seen once; the top ten hold roughly 7.8%. The source material was CD4+ or CD8+ T cells sorted from blood, sampled in a trial of the OX40 agonist ivuxolimab. The source is an adult with an advanced solid tumor such as melanoma, head and neck, liver or kidney cancer. Both conserved end residues are part of each CDR3. The D gene is left open where the match is weak. Clone size is given for some rows only: seen once, a few or many times, or a class if the clone is expanded.

d_gene,j_gene,abundance,v_gene,CDR3nt,CDR3aa
-,TRBJ1-5,-,TRBV28,TGTGCCAGCAGTTTCTCGACTGGGGGACAGCCCCAGCATTTT,CASSFSTGGQPQHF
-,TRBJ2-2,-,TRBV5-1,TGCGCCAGCAGGATTATACCCACCGGGGAGCTGTTTTTT,CASRIIPTGELFF
TRBD1,TRBJ2-3,-,TRBV19,TGTGCCAGTAGTGCACCGGGACAGGGCAGCACAGATACGCAGTATTTT,CASSAPGQGSTDTQYF
TRBD2,TRBJ2-1,-,TRBV30,TGTGCCTGGAGTGTAGGGTATGGACTAGCGGGAGATGAGCAGTTCTTC,CAWSVGYGLAGDEQFF
-,TRBJ2-5,-,TRBV7-3,TGTGCCAGCAGCTTAACCGGACAGAAGGGAGAGACCCAGTACTTC,CASSLTGQKGETQYF
-,TRBJ2-3,-,TRBV27,TGTGCCAGCAGACTTACAGGGACAGATACGCAGTATTTT,CASRLTGTDTQYF
-,TRBJ2-7,-,TRBV5-1,TGCGCCAGCAGCTTGGCCACTTTCGGCTCCTACGAGCAGTACTTC,CASSLATFGSYEQYF
-,TRBJ1-1,-,TRBV7-9,TGTGCCAGCAGCACGGACACGTCAGGAACTGAAGCTTTCTTT,CASSTDTSGTEAFF
TRBD2,TRBJ2-1,once,TRBV7-9,TGTGCCAGCAGCTTTTACCCTAGCGGCTCCTACAATGAGCAGTTCTTC,CASSFYPSGSYNEQFF
-,TRBJ1-2,-,TRBV7-8,TGTGCCAGCAGCTTAGGGCACCAGGGCGGCTATGGCTACACCTTC,CASSLGHQGGYGYTF
-,TRBJ1-2,-,TRBV27,TGTGCCAGCAGTTTTAGGTCAGGTGGAGGGTATGGCTACACCTTC,CASSFRSGGGYGYTF
-,TRBJ1-1,-,TRBV11-3,TGTGCCACTTCGAGGCAGATGAACACTGAAGCTTTCTTT,CATSRQMNTEAFF
-,TRBJ2-3,-,TRBV5-4,TGTGCCAGCAGCCAGGGGATTAATACAGATACGCAGTATTTT,CASSQGINTDTQYF
-,TRBJ2-5,-,TRBV4-2,TGTGCCAGCAGCCAAGATCAGAGTAGAGGGGGGGAGACCCAGTACTTC,CASSQDQSRGGETQYF
-,TRBJ2-3,-,TRBV5-1,TGCGCCAGCAGCTTGGGGACAGAGAATCAGCCCCAGTATTTT,CASSLGTENQPQYF
TRBD2,TRBJ2-7,-,TRBV7-2,TGTGCCAGCAGCCGCGGGAGGAAAGAAGAGCAGTACTTC,CASSRGRKEEQYF
TRBD1,TRBJ2-7,-,TRBV5-1,TGCGCCAGCAGCGCGGGACAGGGCCACGAGCAGTACTTC,CASSAGQGHEQYF
TRBD1,TRBJ2-3,-,TRBV9,TGTGCCAGCAGCGGGGACAGCCCTAGCACAGATACGCAGTATTTT,CASSGDSPSTDTQYF
TRBD1,TRBJ1-2,once,TRBV9,TGTGCCAGCAGCGCAGGACAGGGTCTGGATGGCTACACCTTC,CASSAGQGLDGYTF
-,TRBJ1-4,-,TRBV6-4,TGTGCCAGCAGTGATAGGGAGAATGAAAAACTGTTTTTT,CASSDRENEKLFF
-,TRBJ1-5,-,TRBV19,TGTGCCAGTAGTATAGGGGGGGTCCTGCATCAGCCCCAGCATTTT,CASSIGGVLHQPQHF
-,TRBJ2-4,-,TRBV14,TGTGCCAGCAGCCAAGGGATGGGAGGAAACATTCAGTACTTC,CASSQGMGGNIQYF
-,TRBJ2-1,-,TRBV5-1,TGCGCCAGCAGCTTGGCGCTAGCTGTTAGCTCCTACAATGAGCAGTTCTTC,CASSLALAVSSYNEQFF
TRBD2,TRBJ2-1,-,TRBV7-2,TGTGCCAGCAGCCCCACCCTTGGCGGGAGGGCCCAGGAGCAGTTCTTC,CASSPTLGGRAQEQFF
-,TRBJ1-5,-,TRBV6-5,TGTGCCAGCTCTTCTGGGCATAGCAATCAGCCCCAGCATTTT,CASSSGHSNQPQHF
TRBD1,TRBJ1-3,-,TRBV6-6,TGTGCCAGTCGTGACAATCCAGGGGGTGGAAACACCATATATTTT,CASRDNPGGGNTIYF
-,TRBJ2-5,-,TRBV7-8,TGTGCCAGCAGCTTAGGGGCAGTTCAAGAGACCCAGTACTTC,CASSLGAVQETQYF
-,TRBJ2-6,-,TRBV19,TGTGCCAGTAGAGGGGTCTTGGCCTACTCTGGGGCCAACGTCCTGACTTTC,CASRGVLAYSGANVLTF
-,TRBJ2-6,once,TRBV7-6,TGTGCCAGCAGCCTCCCGGGTCCCCTCTCTGGGGCCAACGTCCTGACTTTC,CASSLPGPLSGANVLTF
TRBD2,TRBJ2-5,-,TRBV4-2,TGTGCCAGCAGCCCCGGACTAGCGGGAGCTCTAGAGACCCAGTACTTC,CASSPGLAGALETQYF
-,TRBJ2-7,once,TRBV29-1,TGCAGCGTGGCCCATACCTACGAGCAGTACTTC,CSVAHTYEQYF
-,TRBJ1-5,-,TRBV19,TGTGCCAGTAGTCCCCGAGGCGATGGCAATCAGCCCCAGCATTTT,CASSPRGDGNQPQHF
TRBD2,TRBJ2-7,-,TRBV5-1,TGCGCCAGCAGCTTGGCGGGACTAGGACTGGATGAGCAGTACTTC,CASSLAGLGLDEQYF
-,TRBJ2-6,-,TRBV9,TGTGCCAGCAGCGTTAGCCGGGGCTCTGGGGCCAACGTCCTGACTTTC,CASSVSRGSGANVLTF
TRBD2,TRBJ2-5,-,TRBV28,TGTGCCAGCAGTTCGGGGAGGGGATACCAAGAGACCCAGTACTTC,CASSSGRGYQETQYF
-,TRBJ1-4,once,TRBV14,TGTGCCAGCAGAGGGAGGGATTACGAAAAACTGTTTTTT,CASRGRDYEKLFF
-,TRBJ1-2,-,TRBV5-1,TGCGCCAGCAGCTTAGGAGGCGACTATGGCTACACCTTC,CASSLGGDYGYTF
TRBD2,TRBJ2-5,-,TRBV5-4,TGTGCCAGCAGCCCCAAAGGACTAGCTGGAGAGACCCAGTACTTC,CASSPKGLAGETQYF
TRBD2,TRBJ2-2,-,TRBV5-4,TGTGCCAGCAGCCGCTGGGGGAGGGTGCCCGGGGAGCTGTTTTTT,CASSRWGRVPGELFF
TRBD2,TRBJ2-3,-,TRBV9,TGTGCCAGCAGCGTAGGCGGGAGTATGTTTAGAGATACGCAGTATTTT,CASSVGGSMFRDTQYF
-,TRBJ1-1,-,TRBV5-1,TGCGCCAGCAGCTTGCAGTCAGGGGCAAACACTGAAGCTTTCTTT,CASSLQSGANTEAFF
-,TRBJ1-2,once,TRBV6-6,TGTGCCAGCAGTCCTGACGGTTCTAACTACGGCTACACCTTC,CASSPDGSNYGYTF
-,TRBJ2-7,-,TRBV7-3,TGTGCCAGCAGCTTGGCAGGGGCGGACTACGAGCAGTACTTC,CASSLAGADYEQYF
-,TRBJ2-2,-,TRBV10-3,TGTGCCATCAAAGGTGGGAGTCAAACCGGGGAGCTGTTTTTT,CAIKGGSQTGELFF
-,TRBJ1-2,once,TRBV27,TGTGCCAGCAGTAGGCAGGCTGCCCCCTACTATGGCTACACCTTC,CASSRQAAPYYGYTF
TRBD2,TRBJ2-1,-,TRBV28,TGTGCCAGCGGGGAGGGAACCTACAATGAGCAGTTCTTC,CASGEGTYNEQFF
TRBD1,TRBJ2-3,-,TRBV5-1,TGCGCCAGCAGCCTGGACCCGGGACAGGGGGCCCCAGATACGCAGTATTTT,CASSLDPGQGAPDTQYF
-,TRBJ2-6,-,TRBV6-1,TGTGCCAGCAGTACGGGGGGCACTGGGGCCAACGTCCTGACTTTC,CASSTGGTGANVLTF
-,TRBJ2-3,-,TRBV5-1,TGCGCCAGCCGTTTGGCAGGGGCGTCCACAGATACGCAGTATTTT,CASRLAGASTDTQYF
-,TRBJ2-3,-,TRBV11-2,TGTGCCAGCAGCTTAGAGAGGACCCCTACAGATACGCAGTATTTT,CASSLERTPTDTQYF
TRBD1,TRBJ2-7,-,TRBV9,TGTGCCAGCAGCGTAGCGACAGGGGGGATGATGAACGAGCAGTACTTC,CASSVATGGMMNEQYF
TRBD2,TRBJ2-5,-,TRBV14,TGTGCCAGCAGCCAAGGGACTAGCCCTCAAGAGACCCAGTACTTC,CASSQGTSPQETQYF
-,TRBJ2-1,-,TRBV28,TGTGCCAGCACGGCAGCATACAATGAGCAGTTCTTC,CASTAAYNEQFF
TRBD1,TRBJ1-2,once,TRBV2,TGTGCCAGCAGTTGGGACAGGGCGGAAGGCTACACCTTC,CASSWDRAEGYTF